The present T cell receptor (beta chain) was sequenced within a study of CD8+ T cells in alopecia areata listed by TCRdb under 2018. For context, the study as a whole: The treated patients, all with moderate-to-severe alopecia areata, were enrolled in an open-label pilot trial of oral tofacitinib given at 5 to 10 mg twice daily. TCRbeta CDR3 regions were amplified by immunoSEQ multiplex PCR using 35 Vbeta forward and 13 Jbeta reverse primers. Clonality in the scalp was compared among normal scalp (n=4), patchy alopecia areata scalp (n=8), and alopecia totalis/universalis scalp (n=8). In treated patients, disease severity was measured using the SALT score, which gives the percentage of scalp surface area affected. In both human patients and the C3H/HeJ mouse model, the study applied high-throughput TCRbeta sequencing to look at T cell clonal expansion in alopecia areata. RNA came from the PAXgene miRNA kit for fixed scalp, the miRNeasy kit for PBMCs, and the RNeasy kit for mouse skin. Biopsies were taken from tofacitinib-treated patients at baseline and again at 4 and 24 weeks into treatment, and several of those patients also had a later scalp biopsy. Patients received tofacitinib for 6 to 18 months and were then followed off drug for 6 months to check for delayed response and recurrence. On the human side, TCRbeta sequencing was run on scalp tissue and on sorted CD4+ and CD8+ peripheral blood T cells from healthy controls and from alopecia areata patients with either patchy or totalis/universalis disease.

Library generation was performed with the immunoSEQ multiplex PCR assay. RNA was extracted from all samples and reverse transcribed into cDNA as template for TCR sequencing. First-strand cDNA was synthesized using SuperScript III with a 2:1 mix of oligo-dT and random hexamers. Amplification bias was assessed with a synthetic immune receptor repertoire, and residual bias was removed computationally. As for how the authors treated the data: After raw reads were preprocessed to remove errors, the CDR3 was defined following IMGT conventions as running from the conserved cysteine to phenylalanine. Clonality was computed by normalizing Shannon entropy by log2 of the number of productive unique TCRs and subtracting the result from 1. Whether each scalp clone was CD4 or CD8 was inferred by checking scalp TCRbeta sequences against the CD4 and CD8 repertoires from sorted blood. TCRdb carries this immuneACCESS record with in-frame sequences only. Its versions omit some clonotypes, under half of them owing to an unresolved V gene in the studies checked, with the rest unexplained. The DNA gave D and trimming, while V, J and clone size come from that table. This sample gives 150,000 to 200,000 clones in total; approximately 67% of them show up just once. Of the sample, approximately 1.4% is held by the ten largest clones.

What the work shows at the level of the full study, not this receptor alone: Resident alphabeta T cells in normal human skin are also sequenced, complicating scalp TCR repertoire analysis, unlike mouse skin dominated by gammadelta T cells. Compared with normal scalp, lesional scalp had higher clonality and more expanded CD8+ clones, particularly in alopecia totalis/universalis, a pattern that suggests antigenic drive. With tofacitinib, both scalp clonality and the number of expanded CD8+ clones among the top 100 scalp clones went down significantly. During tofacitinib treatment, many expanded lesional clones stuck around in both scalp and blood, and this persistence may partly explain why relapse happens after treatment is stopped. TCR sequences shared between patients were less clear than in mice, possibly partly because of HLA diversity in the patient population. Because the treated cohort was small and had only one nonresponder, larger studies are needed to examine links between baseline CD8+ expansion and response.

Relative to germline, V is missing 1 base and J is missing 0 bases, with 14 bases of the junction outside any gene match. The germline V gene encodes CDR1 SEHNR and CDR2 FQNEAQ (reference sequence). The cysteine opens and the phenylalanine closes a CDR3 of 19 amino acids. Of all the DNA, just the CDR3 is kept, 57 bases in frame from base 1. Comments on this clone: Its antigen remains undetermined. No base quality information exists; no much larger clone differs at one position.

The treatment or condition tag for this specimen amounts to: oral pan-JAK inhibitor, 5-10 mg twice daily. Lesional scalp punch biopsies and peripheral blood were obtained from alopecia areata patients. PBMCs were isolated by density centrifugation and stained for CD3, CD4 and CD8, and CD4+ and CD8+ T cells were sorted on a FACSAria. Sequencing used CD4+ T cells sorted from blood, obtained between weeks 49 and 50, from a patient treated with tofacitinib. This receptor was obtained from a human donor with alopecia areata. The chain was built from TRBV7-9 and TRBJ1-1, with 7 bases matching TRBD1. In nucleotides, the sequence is TGTGCCAGCAGCTTAGTTAGAGGGACAGATTATTTAATGAACACTGAAGCTTTCTTT. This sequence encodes CASSLVRGTDYLMNTEAFF.